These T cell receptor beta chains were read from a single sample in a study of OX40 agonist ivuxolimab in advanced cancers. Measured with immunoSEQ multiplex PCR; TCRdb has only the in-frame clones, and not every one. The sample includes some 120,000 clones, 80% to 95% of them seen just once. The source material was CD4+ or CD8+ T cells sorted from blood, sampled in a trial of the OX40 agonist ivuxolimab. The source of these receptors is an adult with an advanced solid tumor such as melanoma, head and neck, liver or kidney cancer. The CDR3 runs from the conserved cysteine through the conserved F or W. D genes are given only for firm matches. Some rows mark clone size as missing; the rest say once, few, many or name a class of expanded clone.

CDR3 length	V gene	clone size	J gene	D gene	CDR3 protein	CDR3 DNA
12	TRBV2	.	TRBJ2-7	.	CASSLQSHEQYF	TGTGCCAGCAGTTTACAGAGTCACGAGCAGTACTTC
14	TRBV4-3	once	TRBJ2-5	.	CASSQEPGEETQYF	TGCGCCAGCAGCCAAGAACCGGGAGAAGAGACCCAGTACTTC
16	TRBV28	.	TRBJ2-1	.	CASSSNSGTATNEQFF	TGTGCCAGCAGTTCCAATTCCGGGACCGCTACCAATGAGCAGTTCTTC
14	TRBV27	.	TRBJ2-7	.	CASSPLLATYEQYF	TGTGCCAGCAGTCCCCTACTAGCCACCTACGAGCAGTACTTC
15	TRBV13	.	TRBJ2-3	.	CASSHRVDTTDTQYF	TGTGCCAGCAGCCATAGGGTGGATACCACAGATACGCAGTATTTT
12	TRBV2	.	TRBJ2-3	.	CASNLGPDTQYF	TGTGCCAGCAATCTGGGGCCAGATACGCAGTATTTT
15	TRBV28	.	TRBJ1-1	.	CASSSPTGLTPEAFF	TGTGCCAGCAGTTCCCCGACAGGCCTTACCCCTGAAGCTTTCTTT
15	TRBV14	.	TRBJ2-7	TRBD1	CASSLSGTVSYEQYF	TGTGCCAGCAGCCTCTCCGGGACAGTATCCTACGAGCAGTACTTC
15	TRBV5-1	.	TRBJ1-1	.	CASSPTGQRNTEAFF	TGCGCCAGCAGCCCGACGGGACAACGGAACACTGAAGCTTTCTTT
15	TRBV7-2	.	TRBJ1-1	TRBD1	CASSSLTGKLTEAFF	TGTGCCAGCAGCTCCCTGACAGGGAAGTTAACTGAAGCTTTCTTT
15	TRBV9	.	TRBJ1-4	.	CASSVGGGPNEKLFF	TGTGCCAGCAGCGTAGGCGGAGGGCCGAATGAAAAACTGTTTTTT
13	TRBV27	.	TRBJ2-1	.	CASSLVVLGEQFF	TGTGCCAGCAGTCTGGTCGTTTTGGGTGAGCAGTTCTTC
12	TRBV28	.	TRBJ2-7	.	CASRGQYYEQYF	TGTGCCAGCAGAGGGCAGTACTACGAGCAGTACTTC
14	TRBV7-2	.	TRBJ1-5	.	CASSFEGGNQPQHF	TGTGCCAGCAGCTTTGAGGGAGGCAATCAGCCCCAGCATTTT
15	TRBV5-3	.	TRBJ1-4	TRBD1	CARSTPGQGDEKLFF	TGTGCCAGAAGCACCCCGGGACAGGGGGATGAAAAACTGTTTTTT
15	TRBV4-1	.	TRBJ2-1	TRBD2	CASSPGLAAYNEQFF	TGCGCCAGCAGCCCGGGACTAGCGGCCTACAATGAGCAGTTCTTC
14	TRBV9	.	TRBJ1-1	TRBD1	CASSVGQGATEAFF	TGTGCCAGCAGCGTAGGCCAGGGGGCAACTGAAGCTTTCTTT
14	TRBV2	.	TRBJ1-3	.	CASSSSRSGNTIYF	TGTGCCAGCAGTTCGTCGCGCTCTGGAAACACCATATATTTT
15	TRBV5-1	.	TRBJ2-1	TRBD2	CASSLLTSGTDEQFF	TGCGCCAGCAGCTTGCTCACTAGCGGGACCGATGAGCAGTTCTTC
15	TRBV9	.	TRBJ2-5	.	CASSPRQSFVETQYF	TGTGCCAGCAGCCCCCGACAGTCCTTTGTGGAGACCCAGTACTTC
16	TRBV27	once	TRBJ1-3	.	CASSLSGQTVGNTIYF	TGTGCCAGCAGTTTGTCGGGACAAACGGTTGGAAACACCATATATTTT
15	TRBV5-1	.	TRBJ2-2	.	CASSLDGARGGELFF	TGCGCCAGCAGCTTGGACGGGGCCCGGGGCGGGGAGCTGTTTTTT
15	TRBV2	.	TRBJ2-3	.	CARQATGYYTDTQYF	TGTGCCAGGCAAGCAACAGGGTACTACACAGATACGCAGTATTTT
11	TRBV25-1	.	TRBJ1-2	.	CASSAGYGYTF	TGTGCCAGCAGTGCCGGTTACGGCTACACCTTC
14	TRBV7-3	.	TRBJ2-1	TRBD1	CASSPRTGSDEQFF	TGTGCCAGCAGCCCGCGGACAGGGTCGGATGAGCAGTTCTTC
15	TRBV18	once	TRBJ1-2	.	CASSPPSQAIKGYTF	TGTGCCAGCTCACCACCGTCACAGGCTATTAAAGGCTACACCTTC
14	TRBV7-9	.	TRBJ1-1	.	CASSLAGLYTEAFF	TGTGCCAGCAGCTTAGCGGGACTTTACACTGAAGCTTTCTTT
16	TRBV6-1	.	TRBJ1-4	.	CASSEARPATNEKLFF	TGTGCCAGCAGTGAAGCGAGACCTGCAACTAATGAAAAACTGTTTTTT
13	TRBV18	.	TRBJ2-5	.	CASSPLGEETQYF	TGTGCCAGCTCACCTCTGGGGGAGGAGACCCAGTACTTC
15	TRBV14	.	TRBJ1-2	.	CASSQAGGAKYGYTF	TGTGCCAGCAGCCAAGCGGGGGGCGCGAAGTATGGCTACACCTTC
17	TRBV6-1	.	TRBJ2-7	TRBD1	CASSEAARTGGGDEQYF	TGTGCCAGCAGTGAAGCGGCCCGGACAGGGGGAGGCGACGAGCAGTACTTC
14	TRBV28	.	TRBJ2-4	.	CASSPGLAKNIQYF	TGTGCCAGCAGCCCGGGACTAGCCAAAAACATTCAGTACTTC
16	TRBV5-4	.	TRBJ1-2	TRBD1	CASSLRSGTANYGYTF	TGTGCCAGCAGCTTGCGTAGTGGGACAGCCAACTATGGCTACACCTTC
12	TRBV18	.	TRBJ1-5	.	CASSPTNQPQHF	TGTGCCAGCTCACCGACAAATCAGCCCCAGCATTTT
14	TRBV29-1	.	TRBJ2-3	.	CSVVKGEGTDTQYF	TGCAGCGTTGTCAAGGGGGAAGGCACAGATACGCAGTATTTT
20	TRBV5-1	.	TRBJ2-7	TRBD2	CASSLVPGTSGSRSSYEQYF	TGCGCCAGCAGCTTAGTACCCGGGACTAGCGGGTCCCGGAGCTCCTACGAGCAGTACTTC
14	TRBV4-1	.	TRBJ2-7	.	CASSQGDGPYEQYF	TGCGCCAGCAGCCAAGGGGACGGCCCCTACGAGCAGTACTTC
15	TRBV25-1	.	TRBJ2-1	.	CASSESDGTYNEQFF	TGTGCCAGCAGTGAATCGGACGGAACCTACAATGAGCAGTTCTTC
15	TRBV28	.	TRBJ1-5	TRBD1	CASSALQGANQPQHF	TGTGCCAGCAGTGCATTACAGGGGGCGAATCAGCCCCAGCATTTT